This T cell receptor (beta chain) was sequenced during a study of shared clonotypes between healthy human individuals. Study outcomes and limitations: Rarefaction curves obtained for sorted subsets showed sequencing incomplete despite large depth. Some naive CD4 clonotypes, 5% to 5.5%, turned up in common across several donors.

This table comes from immunoSEQ multiplex PCR, and its TCRdb copy is limited to in-frame clones, with some not included. The sample contains 2 million or so clones, about 95% of which appear only once. Concerning this clone: Its matching antigen is unknown.

The length of the CDR3 is 15 residues. In germline, CDR1 is SGHRS, CDR2 YFSETQ. After removal of 3 bases from V and 1 base from J, the junction contained 6 bases not matched to a gene. This clonotype was obtained from a man between 18 and 35 years old in good health. Sequenced sample: naive CD4+ T cells sorted from blood. Subset in this sample: CD45RA+ positively selected. V is TRBV5-1 and J is TRBJ1-1; 7 bases are shared with TRBD1. The CDR3 here is CASSSTGDPNTEAFF. CDR3 coding DNA: TGCGCCAGCAGCTCAACAGGGGACCCGAACACTGAAGCTTTCTTT.